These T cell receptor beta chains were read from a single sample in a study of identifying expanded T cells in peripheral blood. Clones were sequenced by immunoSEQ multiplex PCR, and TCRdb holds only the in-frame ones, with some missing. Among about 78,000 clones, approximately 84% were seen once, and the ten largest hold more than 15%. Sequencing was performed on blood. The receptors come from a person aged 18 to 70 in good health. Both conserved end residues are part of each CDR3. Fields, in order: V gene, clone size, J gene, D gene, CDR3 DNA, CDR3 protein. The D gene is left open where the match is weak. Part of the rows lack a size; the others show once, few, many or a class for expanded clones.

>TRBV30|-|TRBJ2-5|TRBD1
TGTGCCTGGAGCCAGGGGACAGGGCGCCAAGAGACCCAGTACTTC
CAWSQGTGRQETQYF
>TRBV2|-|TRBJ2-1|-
TGTGCCAGCAAGGAGTCCCGGGACAGGGGACTAGCAAGGTCGATGTATGAGCAGTTCTTC
CASKESRDRGLARSMYEQFF
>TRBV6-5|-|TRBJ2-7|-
TGTGCCAGCAGTCGCACACAGGGCTACGAGCAGTACTTC
CASSRTQGYEQYF
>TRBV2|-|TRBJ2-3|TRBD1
TGTGCCAGCAGTGCGGACAGGGGGCAAGATACGCAGTATTTT
CASSADRGQDTQYF
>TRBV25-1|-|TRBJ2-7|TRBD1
TGTGCCAGCAGGCCGGGACAGGGTACCCCTACCTACGAGCAGTACTTC
CASRPGQGTPTYEQYF
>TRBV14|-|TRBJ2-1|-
TGTGCCAGCAGCTCACTAATACAGGGTTCCTACAATGAGCAGTTCTTC
CASSSLIQGSYNEQFF
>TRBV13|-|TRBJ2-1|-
TGTGCCAGCAGCTCCCGAGGGACCTCCTACAATGAGCAGTTCTTC
CASSSRGTSYNEQFF
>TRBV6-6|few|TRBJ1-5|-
TGTGCCAGCACCCAGAGCAATCAGCCCCAGCATTTT
CASTQSNQPQHF
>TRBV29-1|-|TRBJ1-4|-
TGCAGCGTTGCGGGGGGTGCGGGGAAGGGTAATGAAAAACTGTTTTTT
CSVAGGAGKGNEKLFF
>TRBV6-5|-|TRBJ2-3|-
TGTGCCAGCAGTTTGACTAGAGGTACAGATACGCAGTATTTT
CASSLTRGTDTQYF
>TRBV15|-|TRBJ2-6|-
TGTGCCACCAGTGAGGTTAGCTCTGGGGCCAACGTCCTGACTTTC
CATSEVSSGANVLTF
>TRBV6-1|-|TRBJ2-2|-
TGTGCCAGCAGTGAAGGGTTGGGCGGAGGGGGGACAGGGGAGCTGTTTTTT
CASSEGLGGGGTGELFF
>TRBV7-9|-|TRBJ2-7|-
TGTGCCAGCAGCTCGGATTGGAACAACCCCTACGAGCAGTACTTC
CASSSDWNNPYEQYF
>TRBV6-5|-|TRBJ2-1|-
TGTGCCAGCAGTTACCGGAGGGCCCGGAGCAATGAGCAGTTCTTC
CASSYRRARSNEQFF
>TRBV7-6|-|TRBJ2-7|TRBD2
TGTGCCAGCAGCTCCCCCTTTAGAGGAGCGGGAGCTTACGAGCAGTACTTC
CASSSPFRGAGAYEQYF
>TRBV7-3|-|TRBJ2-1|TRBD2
TGTGCCAGCAGCCCCGAGGCGGGAGCCCTTAATGAGCAGTTCTTC
CASSPEAGALNEQFF
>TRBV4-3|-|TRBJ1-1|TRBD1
TGCGCCAGCAGCCAAGATACATTAGTAACAGGGGCTGAAGCTTTCTTT
CASSQDTLVTGAEAFF
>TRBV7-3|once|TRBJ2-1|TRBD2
TGTGCCAGCAGCCTAGGAGTAGCGGGAGGTGGTGAGCAGTTCTTC
CASSLGVAGGGEQFF
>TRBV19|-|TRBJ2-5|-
TGTGCCACCGAGGGTGGAGGGCAAGAGACCCAGTACTTC
CATEGGGQETQYF
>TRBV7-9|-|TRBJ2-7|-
TGTGCCAGCAGCTTGGACGGGGGCCACTACGAGCAGTACTTC
CASSLDGGHYEQYF
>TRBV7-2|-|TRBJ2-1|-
TGTGCCAGCAGCCTAACAGGGGAGGACTACAATGAGCAGTTCTTC
CASSLTGEDYNEQFF
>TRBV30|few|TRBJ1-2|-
TGTGCCTGGAGTGTATCCCCGGGAGGGGGCTATGGCTACACCTTC
CAWSVSPGGGYGYTF
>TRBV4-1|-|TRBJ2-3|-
TGCGCCAGCAGCCATACAGGGTTAAGTACAGATACGCAGTATTTT
CASSHTGLSTDTQYF
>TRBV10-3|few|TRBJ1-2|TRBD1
TGTGCCATCACTGACAGGGGTAACGGCTACACCTTC
CAITDRGNGYTF
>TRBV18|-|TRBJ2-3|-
TGTGCCAGCTCACCACTAGGGACAAAGGGCACAGATACGCAGTATTTT
CASSPLGTKGTDTQYF
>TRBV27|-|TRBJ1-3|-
TGTGCCAGCAGCCCAGGCAGGTCGGACACCATATATTTT
CASSPGRSDTIYF
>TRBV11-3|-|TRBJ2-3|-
TGTGCCAGCAGCTTAGGGTTGTCGGCAGATACGCAGTATTTT
CASSLGLSADTQYF
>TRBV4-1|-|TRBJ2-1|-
TGCGCCAGCAGCCAAGCGTTGGCAGTAGACAATGAGCAGTTCTTC
CASSQALAVDNEQFF
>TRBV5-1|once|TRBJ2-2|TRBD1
TGCGCCAGCAGCTTCCCGCGACAGGGCCTCGGGGCCGGGGAGCTGTTTTTT
CASSFPRQGLGAGELFF
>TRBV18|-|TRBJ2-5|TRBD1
TGTGCCAGCTCATCAAACAGGGGACAAGAGACCCAGTACTTC
CASSSNRGQETQYF
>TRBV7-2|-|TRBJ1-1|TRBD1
TGTGCCAGCAGCTTACTGGGACAGGTGAACACTGAAGCTTTCTTT
CASSLLGQVNTEAFF
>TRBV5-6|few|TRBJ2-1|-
TGTGCCAGCAGCCTCCTGGAGTGGGGGAATGAGCAGTTCTTC
CASSLLEWGNEQFF
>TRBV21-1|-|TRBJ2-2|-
TGTGCCAGCAGCAAATTTCGGGTCTCCGGCACCGGGGAGCTGTTTTTT
CASSKFRVSGTGELFF
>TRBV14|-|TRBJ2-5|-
TGTGCCAGCAGCCAAGCGGGAGCTCAGGAGACCCAGTACTTC
CASSQAGAQETQYF
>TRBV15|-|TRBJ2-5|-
TGTGCCACCAGCAGAGATCTTATGGAGACCCAGTACTTC
CATSRDLMETQYF
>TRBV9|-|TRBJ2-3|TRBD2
TGTGCCAGCAGCGTAGATATAGCGGGAGGTTTCACAGATACGCAGTATTTT
CASSVDIAGGFTDTQYF
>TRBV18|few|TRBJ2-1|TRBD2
TGTGCCAGCTCACCACCGGGACTAGGTGACAATGAGCAGTTCTTC
CASSPPGLGDNEQFF
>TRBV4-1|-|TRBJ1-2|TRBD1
TGCGCCAGCAGCCTTAGAACAGGGGGCGAAGGCTACACCTTC
CASSLRTGGEGYTF
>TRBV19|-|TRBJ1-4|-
TGTGCCAGTAGCACGGCCTCGGCACAGGGATACGAAAAACTGTTTTTT
CASSTASAQGYEKLFF